This is a list of T cell receptor beta chains from one sample in a study of blood T cell repertoires in COVID-19. This table comes from immunoSEQ multiplex PCR, and its TCRdb copy is limited to in-frame clones, with some not included. The data show about 120,000 clones, 82% seen once. What was sequenced was peripheral blood. These receptors were collected from a human donor in a cohort sampled during active COVID-19. The CDR3 runs from the conserved cysteine through the conserved F or W. The order of the fields is D gene, V gene, clone size, J gene, CDR3 DNA, CDR3 protein. D genes are given only for firm matches. The listing skips clone size in some rows; elsewhere it reads once, few, many or a size class.

>.|TRBV12-3/TRBV12-4|.|TRBJ2-6
TGTGCCGGCGGACAAGCTGGGGCCAACGTCCTGACTTTC
CAGGQAGANVLTF
>.|TRBV7-8|.|TRBJ1-2
TGTGCCAGCAGCTTCACCCGAGGGGGCTACACCTTC
CASSFTRGGYTF
>.|TRBV11-3|once|TRBJ2-1
TGTGCCAGCAGCTTTCGGGGGGCGAGCTCCTACAATGAGCAGTTCTTC
CASSFRGASSYNEQFF
>.|TRBV7-8|.|TRBJ2-5
TGTGCCAGCAGCTTCACTTCGGCCAGGCAAGAGACCCAGTACTTC
CASSFTSARQETQYF
>.|TRBV5-1|.|TRBJ2-3
TGCGCCAGCAGCGGCACAGGGCCCGTCACAGATACGCAGTATTTT
CASSGTGPVTDTQYF
>.|TRBV14|.|TRBJ2-7
TGTGCCAGCAGCCAAGGGACACCCCCAGTGGACGAGCAGTACTTC
CASSQGTPPVDEQYF
>.|TRBV18|.|TRBJ2-7
TGTGCCAGCTCACCACCGAGCTCCTACGAGCAGTACTTC
CASSPPSSYEQYF
>.|TRBV18|once|TRBJ1-2
TGTGCCAGCTCTTGGACCGGGGGGCTTGATGGCTACACCTTC
CASSWTGGLDGYTF
>TRBD1|TRBV10-1|.|TRBJ1-4
TGCGCCAGCATTGACAGGGATGGCGAAAAACTGTTTTTT
CASIDRDGEKLFF
>.|TRBV7-8|.|TRBJ1-6
TGTGCCAGCAGCTCCGGGAGTAATAATTCACCCCTCCACTTT
CASSSGSNNSPLHF
>TRBD1|TRBV5-1|.|TRBJ1-2
TGCGCCAGCAGCTTTAGACAGGGGGATGGCTACACCTTC
CASSFRQGDGYTF
>.|TRBV7-2|.|TRBJ1-3
TGTGCCAGCACCCTAGACGGCAGCAGCTCTGGAAACACCATATATTTT
CASTLDGSSSGNTIYF
>.|TRBV11-3|.|TRBJ2-1
TGTGCCAGCAGCGGCAGGACTAATGAGCAGTTCTTC
CASSGRTNEQFF
>.|TRBV4-3|.|TRBJ2-7
TGCGCCAGCAGCCAATATTTCGGGGGGACAGGCGACTACGAGCAGTACTTC
CASSQYFGGTGDYEQYF
>TRBD1|TRBV11-2|.|TRBJ2-7
TGTGCCAGCAGCCCCGGGACAGGAGCCTACGAGCAGTACTTC
CASSPGTGAYEQYF
>TRBD1|TRBV20-1|.|TRBJ2-2
TGCAGTGCTAGTGGACAGGGAAACACCGGGGAGCTGTTTTTT
CSASGQGNTGELFF
>TRBD1|TRBV18|.|TRBJ2-3
TGTGCCAGCTCACCATACACAGGGGGCACAGATACGCAGTATTTT
CASSPYTGGTDTQYF
>.|TRBV12-3/TRBV12-4|.|TRBJ2-7
TGTGCCAGCAGTTTGGGGGGGCTCGAGCAGTACTTC
CASSLGGLEQYF
>.|TRBV5-1|.|TRBJ2-2
TGCGCCAGCAGCTTGGTTCCGACAGGTCCGAAGGGGCTGTTTTTT
CASSLVPTGPKGLFF
>TRBD1|TRBV5-5|few|TRBJ1-5
TGTGCCAGCAGCTTTGCGACAGGGGGCGAATCTCAGCCCCAGCATTTT
CASSFATGGESQPQHF
>TRBD1|TRBV7-2|.|TRBJ1-2
TGTGCCAGCAGCTTAGCGGGGGACAGATACTATGGCTACACCTTC
CASSLAGDRYYGYTF
>.|TRBV24-1|many|TRBJ2-7
TGTGCCACCAGTGATTCCCTCGAGCAGTACTTC
CATSDSLEQYF
>TRBD1|TRBV18|.|TRBJ2-7
TGTGCCAGCTCATCGACAGGGTTCAACGAGCAGTACTTC
CASSSTGFNEQYF
>TRBD2|TRBV4-1|.|TRBJ2-1
TGCGCCAGCAGCCAAGGGAGTTTGCGGGGGGGCCCTGCTACTTATGAGCAGTTCTTC
CASSQGSLRGGPATYEQFF
>TRBD2|TRBV7-9|.|TRBJ2-2
TGTGCCAGCAGTAGGACTAGCGGGGGTCTGAACACCGGGGAGCTGTTTTTT
CASSRTSGGLNTGELFF
>.|TRBV14|few|TRBJ1-1
TGTGCCAGCAGCCAAGCGACAGCGAACACTGAAGCTTTCTTT
CASSQATANTEAFF
>.|TRBV18|.|TRBJ2-1
TGTGCCAGCTCACCAGGGGCCACGAACAATGAGCAGTTCTTC
CASSPGATNNEQFF
>TRBD1|TRBV5-4|.|TRBJ2-1
TGTGCCAGCAGCTTGAGTCCCGGGACAGGGAGAGGGAGCTCCTACAATGAGCAGTTCTTC
CASSLSPGTGRGSSYNEQFF
>TRBD2|TRBV3-1/TRBV3-2|.|TRBJ2-3
TGTGCCAGCAGCCAAGGGACTAGCGGGCTGAAAGATACGCAGTATTTT
CASSQGTSGLKDTQYF
>TRBD2|TRBV6-4|.|TRBJ2-7
TGTGCCAGCAGTGTCGGGCTAGCGGGGCCCTACGAGCAGTACTTC
CASSVGLAGPYEQYF
>.|TRBV5-4|.|TRBJ2-7
TGTGCCAGCAGCTCCGGGACTTACTACGAGCAGTACTTC
CASSSGTYYEQYF
>TRBD1|TRBV28|.|TRBJ1-5
TGTGCCAGCAGTTTGACAGGGATAGGCAATCAGCCCCAGCATTTT
CASSLTGIGNQPQHF
>TRBD2|TRBV5-4|.|TRBJ2-3
TGTGCCAGCTGGCGGGGGGGCACAGATACGCAGTATTTT
CASWRGGTDTQYF
>TRBD1|TRBV6-5|few|TRBJ1-3
TGTGCCAGTGGCCACAGGGGGCAGTTTGGAAACACCATATATTTT
CASGHRGQFGNTIYF
>TRBD1|TRBV29-1|.|TRBJ2-3
TGCAGCGTTGAAGACCTGACAGGGGGACGCACAGATACGCAGTATTTT
CSVEDLTGGRTDTQYF
>TRBD1|TRBV6-5|few|TRBJ1-2
TGTGCCAGCAGTTACCAGGACAGGGGAGCCAGTGGCTACACCTTC
CASSYQDRGASGYTF
>TRBD2|TRBV18|.|TRBJ2-6
TGTGCCAGCTCTCAACGGGCTAGCGGGGGCCGCAGCTCTGGGGCCAACGTCCTGACTTTC
CASSQRASGGRSSGANVLTF
>TRBD2|TRBV27|.|TRBJ2-1
TGTGCCAGCAGTTTAGGGGGGGTCTACAATGAGCAGTTCTTC
CASSLGGVYNEQFF
>.|TRBV6-6|.|TRBJ2-3
TGTGCCAGCAGCCGACAGCGAGATACGCAGTATTTT
CASSRQRDTQYF
>TRBD2|TRBV6-5|.|TRBJ2-5
TGTGCCAGCAGCTCAGGACTAGCGGGGTCTAAGACCCAGTACTTC
CASSSGLAGSKTQYF